This is a list of T cell receptor beta chains from one sample in a study of response to subunit inactivated influenza vaccine. TCRdb redid the calling of the RT-PCR reads with MiXCR, one entry per CDR3 protein. The data show 530,000 or so distinct CDR3 sequences, roughly 15% seen once. The sequences come from PBMCs from blood, collected 12 days after vaccination. These receptors all come from a man in his fifties or sixties who received an inactivated influenza vaccine. The CDR3 runs from the conserved cysteine through the conserved F or W. Each record gives: D gene, V gene, clone size, J gene, CDR3 DNA, CDR3 protein. D genes are given only for firm matches. Size is stated for part of the rows, as once, few or many counts, or as a class when the clone is expanded.

TRBD2	TRBV29-1	NA	TRBJ2-1	TGCAGCCTACTAAATTTAGCGGGTGAGCAGTTCTTC	CSLLNLAGEQFF
NA	TRBV20-1	NA	TRBJ2-6	TGCAGTGCTTATTTAGCGAGTCGGGCCAACGTCCTGACTTTC	CSAYLASRANVLTF
NA	TRBV12-3/TRBV12-4	NA	TRBJ2-4	TGTGCCAGCAGAAGCCTGTCTAGGAACATTCAGTACTTC	CASRSLSRNIQYF
NA	TRBV20-1	many	TRBJ2-7	TGCAGTGCTAGAGGAACTACGGCCGACGAGTACTTC	CSARGTTADEYF
NA	TRBV3-1	NA	TRBJ1-2	TGTGCCAGCAGCCAAGATTTCCTACGGCCATCCGGCCACTATGGCTACACCTTC	CASSQDFLRPSGHYGYTF
TRBD1	TRBV3-1	few	TRBJ2-5	TGTGCCAGCAGCCAAGGATTCGCCGGACAGGCCCAGTACTTC	CASSQGFAGQAQYF
NA	TRBV6-2/TRBV6-3	NA	TRBJ2-1	TGTGCCAGCAGTTATTCTGGGATACGATACAATGAGCAGTTCTTC	CASSYSGIRYNEQFF
NA	TRBV7-2	once	TRBJ2-3	TGTGCCAGCAGCTTACCGTTGCAGGGGGCGGGGGACCCAGATACGCAGTATTTT	CASSLPLQGAGDPDTQYF
NA	TRBV12-3/TRBV12-4	NA	TRBJ1-1	TGTGCCAGCCGTTCGGGGAACACTGAAGCTTTCTTT	CASRSGNTEAFF
TRBD1	TRBV7-9	NA	TRBJ1-5	TGTGCCAGCAGCATGGGACAGAGTAGCAATCAGCCCCAGCATTTT	CASSMGQSSNQPQHF
NA	TRBV15	few	TRBJ1-1	TGTGCCACCAGCAGAGGTTGGGATTGGGAGGGTATGAACACTGAAGCTTTCTTT	CATSRGWDWEGMNTEAFF
TRBD1	TRBV7-8	few	TRBJ1-1	TGTGCCAGCAGCCTACGACCCGGGACAGACTTCACTGAAGCTTTCTTT	CASSLRPGTDFTEAFF
TRBD2	TRBV4-2	NA	TRBJ2-7	TGTGCCAGCAGCCACCAGACTAGCGGGAGTTACGAGCAGTACTTC	CASSHQTSGSYEQYF
TRBD1	TRBV7-9	many	TRBJ1-1	TGTGCCAGCAGCTTATCGGACAGGGAGGGAGCTTTCTTT	CASSLSDREGAFF
NA	TRBV14	many	TRBJ1-4	TGTGCCAGCAGCCTCGGACCCGCTGGAAAACTGTTTTTT	CASSLGPAGKLFF
NA	TRBV15	NA	TRBJ1-2	TGTGCCACCAGCGCCCATCAGGGCGTCTACACCTTC	CATSAHQGVYTF
NA	TRBV7-2	few	TRBJ1-2	TGTGCCAGCAGCATGACAGCTTATGGCTACACCTTC	CASSMTAYGYTF
NA	TRBV5-6	NA	TRBJ2-7	TGTGCCAGCAGCTTTGATGGCTGGGGTCGGTCCTACGAGCAGTACTTC	CASSFDGWGRSYEQYF
NA	TRBV10-3	NA	TRBJ2-5	TGTGCCATCAGTGATCTCAGGGGGGGGCCGGAGACCCAGTACTTC	CAISDLRGGPETQYF
TRBD2	TRBV7-8	NA	TRBJ2-1	TGTGCCAGCAGCTTTAGGGAGGGCGACGGGGGCAATGAGCAGTTCTTC	CASSFREGDGGNEQFF
NA	TRBV6-2/TRBV6-3	many	TRBJ2-7	TGTGCCAGCAGTTACTCGATGTCACCTAACCCTTCCGAGCAGTACTTC	CASSYSMSPNPSEQYF
NA	TRBV14	many	TRBJ2-3	TGTGCCAGCAGCCGATATTATACGCAGTATTTT	CASSRYYTQYF
NA	TRBV28	few	TRBJ2-3	TGTGCCAGCAGTTTATTCTGGCGAGGGAATGGTAAAGGGTACCAGTATTTT	CASSLFWRGNGKGYQYF
TRBD2	TRBV10-3	NA	TRBJ2-1	TGTGCCACGAGTCCGGGACTAGCGGGAGTGGACCCATACAATGAGCAGTTCTTC	CATSPGLAGVDPYNEQFF
TRBD2	TRBV4-3	few	TRBJ2-1	TGCGCCAGCAGCCAAGAAATAGCGGGAGTCTCTGAGCAGTTCTTC	CASSQEIAGVSEQFF
NA	TRBV7-2	few	TRBJ1-5	TGTGCCAGCAGCTCCATCGACGGTCAGCCCCAGCATTTT	CASSSIDGQPQHF
NA	TRBV12-3/TRBV12-4	NA	TRBJ1-6	TGTGCCAGCAGTTTGGCGGGATCGGTGAATTCACCCCTCCACTTT	CASSLAGSVNSPLHF
NA	TRBV10-3	NA	TRBJ2-1	TGTGCCATCAGAACCCCACGACGTAATGAGCAGTTCTTC	CAIRTPRRNEQFF
TRBD2	TRBV12-3/TRBV12-4	NA	TRBJ2-3	TGTGCCAGCAGTTTTAGAGCGGGACTAGCGGCCCACACAGATACGCAGTATTTT	CASSFRAGLAAHTDTQYF
NA	TRBV6-2/TRBV6-3	NA	TRBJ2-6	TGTGCCAGCAGGCCCAGATTACTTTCACCTTCTGGGGCCAACGTCCTGACTTTC	CASRPRLLSPSGANVLTF
NA	TRBV5-1	NA	TRBJ2-1	TGCGCCAGCAGCTTGGCCAGTCAGGGGAGGAATGAGCAGTTCTTC	CASSLASQGRNEQFF
NA	TRBV29-1	NA	TRBJ2-7	TGCAGCGTTGAGAGACAGCCCTACGAGCAGTACTTC	CSVERQPYEQYF
NA	TRBV29-1	NA	TRBJ1-1	TGCAGCGGACGAAACACTGAAGCTTTCTTT	CSGRNTEAFF
NA	TRBV2	NA	TRBJ1-4	TGTGCCAGCAGTGGACAGTCAACTAATGAAAAACTGTTTTTT	CASSGQSTNEKLFF
NA	TRBV12-3/TRBV12-4	NA	TRBJ2-7	TGTGCCAGCAGTTTTTGGGGGGTTTCTTACGAGCAGTACTTC	CASSFWGVSYEQYF
NA	TRBV29-1	NA	TRBJ2-3	TGCAGCGTTGAATCTCAACTCGGCACAGATACGCAGTATTTT	CSVESQLGTDTQYF
TRBD1	TRBV20-1	few	TRBJ2-1	TGCAGTGCTAGAGAGGTGACAGGGTCCTACAATGAGCAGTTCTTC	CSAREVTGSYNEQFF
NA	TRBV20-1	many	TRBJ1-3	TGCAGTGCTAGAGATATCGCCCAGGGCCTCTCTGGAAACACCATATATTTT	CSARDIAQGLSGNTIYF
NA	TRBV14	few	TRBJ2-5	TGTGCCAGCAGCGAAGTGCGGCTTCAGACCCAGTACTTC	CASSEVRLQTQYF
NA	TRBV14	NA	TRBJ2-3	TGTGCCAGCAGCCTCGGTTGGGGGCAAAACACAGATACGCAGTATTTT	CASSLGWGQNTDTQYF
TRBD1	TRBV20-1	NA	TRBJ1-1	TGCAGTGCCGCAGGGGGCGTAAACACTGAAGCTTTCTTT	CSAAGGVNTEAFF
NA	TRBV14	many	TRBJ2-3	TGTGCCAGCAGCCAAGCCAGGGCAGATACGCAGTATTTT	CASSQARADTQYF